This T cell receptor beta chain is drawn from a study of blood T cell repertoires in COVID-19. Study-level background: In each case, the material was cDNA or gDNA derived from T cells, B-cell-depleted T cells, or PBMCs.

From germline, CDR1 is LNHDA and CDR2 SQIVND (reference sequence). V lost 6 bases and J 6 bases, leaving 16 bases between the germline ends. This CDR3 region has 14 residues. In the source study's methods: Amplifying reference gene primers gave estimates of nucleated cell counts. Using immunoSEQ multiplex PCR, the repertoire was profiled, and TCRdb retains in-frame clones only, with some absent. Clone size and V and J calls were adopted from that table, with D and trimming inferred from the DNA. Of about 240,000 clones in the sample, approximately 87% were seen once. This receptor was identified in a man aged 60 to 75 with acute or convalescent COVID-19. The sequenced material came from peripheral blood. This chain links TRBV19 with TRBJ2-3, with a tentative D call TRBD2 (6 bases). CDR3 sequence: CASSHGGSVDTQYF. DNA for the CDR3: TGTGCCAGTAGCCATGGGGGGTCGGTCGATACGCAGTATTTT.